One and the same sample provided the 6 T cell receptor beta chains below, sequenced in a study of OX40 agonist ivuxolimab in advanced cancers. Sequencing used immunoSEQ multiplex PCR; TCRdb keeps in-frame clones, though not all of them. The sample consists of 70,000 to 95,000 clones, about 92% of them appearing once. Sample: CD4+ or CD8+ T cells sorted from blood, taken in a trial of the OX40 agonist ivuxolimab. Every receptor here comes from an adult with an advanced solid tumor such as melanoma, head and neck, liver or kidney cancer.

This chain links TRBV4-1 with TRBJ2-7; the D gene is possibly TRBD2 (5 bases). V shed 1 base and J shed 5 bases, with 9 bases lying between them. Germline CDR1 reads MGHRA; CDR2 reads YSYEKL. This CDR3 spans 13 amino acids. The CDR3 DNA follows: TGCGCCAGCAGCCAAGGGGCCGGGAACGAGCAGTACGTC. Amino acid sequence: CASSQGAGNEQYV.

This sequence joins TRBV18 and TRBJ1-2; no firm D call. Germline-derived CDR1 and CDR2 are KGHSH and LQKENI. The germline V and J ends were trimmed by 6 bases and 0 bases, with 11 bases remaining between them. The CDR3 covers 14 residues. The CDR3 region is CASSLTTTNYGYTF. As DNA, the CDR3 is TGTGCCAGCTCCTTGACAACTACTAACTATGGCTACACCTTC.

CDR3 protein: CASSYSPGQGGYGYTF. The CDR3 DNA is TGTGCCAGCAGTTACTCCCCCGGGCAGGGGGGCTATGGCTACACCTTC. The rearrangement links TRBV6-5 to TRBJ1-2; 7 nucleotides line up with TRBD1. Germline-derived CDR1 and CDR2 are MNHEY and SVGAGI. This CDR3 is built from 16 residues. V lost 0 bases, J lost 4 bases, and 8 bases stayed unmatched.

The chain is built from TRBV7-9 and TRBJ2-3; TRBD2 aligns across 10 bases. The V and J ends lost 7 bases and 4 bases, in that order; junction bases with no gene match: 2. CDR3 length: 13 amino acids. CDR1 SEHNR and CDR2 FQNEAQ come from the germline V gene (reference sequence). CDR3 sequence reads: CASTAGGPDTQYF. CDR3 sequence (DNA): TGTGCCAGCACAGCGGGGGGGCCAGATACGCAGTATTTT.

In this sample, this clone turned up a few times. The chain joins TRBV28 to TRBJ2-7; D is perhaps TRBD1 (6 bases). The ends were cut back, 5 bases at V and 2 bases at J, with 22 bases in the middle. The CDR3 is 17 residues long. In germline, CDR1 is MDHEN, CDR2 SYDVKM. The CDR3 reads CASSPDGWGKGAYEQYV. As DNA, the CDR3 is TGTGCCAGCAGTCCAGATGGGTGGGGGAAGGGGGCCTACGAGCAGTACGTC.

This sequence joins TRBV19 and TRBJ2-4; TRBD1 might be the D (6 bases). Germline V gene lookup returns CDR1 LNHDA and CDR2 SQIVND (reference sequence). V lost 3 bases and J 0 bases, leaving 9 bases between the germline ends. The CDR3 consists of 15 residues. The CDR3 DNA is TGTGCCAGTAGTATCAGGGGCATAGCCAAAAACATTCAGTACTTC. Translation: CASSIRGIAKNIQYF.